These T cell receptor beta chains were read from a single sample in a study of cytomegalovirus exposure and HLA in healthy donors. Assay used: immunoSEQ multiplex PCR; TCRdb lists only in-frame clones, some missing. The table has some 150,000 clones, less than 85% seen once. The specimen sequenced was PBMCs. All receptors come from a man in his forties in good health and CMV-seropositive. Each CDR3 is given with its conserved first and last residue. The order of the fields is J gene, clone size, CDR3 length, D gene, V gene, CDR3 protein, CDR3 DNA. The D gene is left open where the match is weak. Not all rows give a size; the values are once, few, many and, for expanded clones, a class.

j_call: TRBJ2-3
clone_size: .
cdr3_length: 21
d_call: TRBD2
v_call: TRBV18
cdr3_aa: CASSPGEQREGWMVGTDTQYF
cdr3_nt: TGTGCCAGCTCACCAGGAGAGCAGCGGGAGGGTTGGATGGTCGGGACAGATACGCAGTATTTT

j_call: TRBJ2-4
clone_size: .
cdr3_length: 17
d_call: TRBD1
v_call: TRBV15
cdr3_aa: CATSRGDRGMWENIQYF
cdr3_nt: TGTGCCACCAGCAGAGGGGACAGGGGAATGTGGGAAAACATTCAGTACTTC

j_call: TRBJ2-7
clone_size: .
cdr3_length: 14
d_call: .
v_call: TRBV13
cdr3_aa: CASSLGDGTYEQYF
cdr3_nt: TGTGCCAGCAGCTTAGGGGACGGGACCTACGAGCAGTACTTC

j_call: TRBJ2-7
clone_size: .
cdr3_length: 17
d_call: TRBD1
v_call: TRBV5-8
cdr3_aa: CASSLELGTGVGYEQYF
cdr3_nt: TGTGCCAGCAGCTTGGAATTGGGGACAGGGGTGGGTTACGAGCAGTACTTC

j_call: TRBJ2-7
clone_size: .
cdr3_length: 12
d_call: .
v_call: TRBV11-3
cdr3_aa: CASSSRGYEQYF
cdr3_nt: TGTGCCAGCAGCTCAAGGGGCTACGAGCAGTACTTC

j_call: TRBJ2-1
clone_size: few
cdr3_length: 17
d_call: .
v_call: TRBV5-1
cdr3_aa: CASSKLASGGLYNEQFF
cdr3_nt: TGCGCCAGCAGCAAGCTTGCCTCCGGGGGACTGTACAATGAGCAGTTCTTC

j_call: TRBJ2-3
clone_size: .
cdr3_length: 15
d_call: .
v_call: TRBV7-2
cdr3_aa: CASRPNVQGTDTQYF
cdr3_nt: TGTGCCAGCAGACCCAATGTACAGGGTACAGATACGCAGTATTTT

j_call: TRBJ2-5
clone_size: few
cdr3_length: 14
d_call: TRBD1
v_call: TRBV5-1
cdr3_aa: CASSLDRAIETQYF
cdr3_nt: TGCGCCAGCAGCTTAGACAGGGCGATAGAGACCCAGTACTTC

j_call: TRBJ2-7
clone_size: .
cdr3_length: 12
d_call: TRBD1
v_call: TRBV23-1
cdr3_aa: CASSQPFGTGHF
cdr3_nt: TGCGCCAGCAGTCAACCATTTGGGACAGGGCACTTC

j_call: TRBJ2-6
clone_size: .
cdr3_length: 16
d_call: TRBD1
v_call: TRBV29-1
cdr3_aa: CSVSGTGGSGANVLTF
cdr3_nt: TGCAGCGTTTCAGGGACAGGGGGCTCTGGGGCCAACGTCCTGACTTTC

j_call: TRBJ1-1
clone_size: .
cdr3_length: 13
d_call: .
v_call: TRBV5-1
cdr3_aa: CASSQGLNTEAFF
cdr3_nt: TGCGCCAGCAGCCAGGGCCTGAACACTGAAGCTTTCTTT

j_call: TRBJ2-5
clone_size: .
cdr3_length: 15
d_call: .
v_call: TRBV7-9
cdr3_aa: CASSSRLPLEETQYF
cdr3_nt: TGTGCCAGCAGCTCGAGACTACCCTTGGAGGAGACCCAGTACTTC

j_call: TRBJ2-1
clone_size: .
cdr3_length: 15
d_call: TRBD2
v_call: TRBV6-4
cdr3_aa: CASRLRREGNNEQFF
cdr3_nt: TGTGCCAGCCGTTTACGGCGGGAGGGCAACAATGAGCAGTTCTTC

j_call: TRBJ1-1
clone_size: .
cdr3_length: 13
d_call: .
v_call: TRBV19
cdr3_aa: CASSMFMNTEAFF
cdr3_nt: TGTGCCAGTAGTATGTTTATGAACACTGAAGCTTTCTTT

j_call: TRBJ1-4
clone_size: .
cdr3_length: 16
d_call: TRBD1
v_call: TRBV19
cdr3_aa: CASSPDRGRTNEKLFF
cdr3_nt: TGTGCCAGTAGTCCCGACAGGGGGAGAACTAATGAAAAACTGTTTTTT

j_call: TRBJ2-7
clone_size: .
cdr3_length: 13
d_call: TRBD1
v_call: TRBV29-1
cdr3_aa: CSVAGQGAYEQYF
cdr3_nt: TGCAGCGTTGCGGGACAGGGGGCATACGAGCAGTACTTC

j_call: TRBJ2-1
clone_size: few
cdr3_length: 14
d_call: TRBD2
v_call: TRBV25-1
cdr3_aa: CASSDPGLAGSLFF
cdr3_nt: TGTGCCAGCAGTGACCCCGGACTAGCGGGGTCTCTGTTCTTC

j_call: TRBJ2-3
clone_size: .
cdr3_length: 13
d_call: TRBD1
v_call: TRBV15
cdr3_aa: CATSTTVGRGHPF
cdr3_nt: TGTGCCACCAGCACAACCGTGGGCAGGGGGCACCCTTTT

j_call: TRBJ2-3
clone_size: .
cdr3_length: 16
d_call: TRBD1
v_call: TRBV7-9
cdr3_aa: CASSLGLGQGTDTQYF
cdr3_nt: TGTGCCAGCAGCTTAGGTCTCGGACAGGGAACAGATACGCAGTATTTT

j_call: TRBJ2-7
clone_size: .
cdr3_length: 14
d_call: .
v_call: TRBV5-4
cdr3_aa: CASSLEDKSYEQYF
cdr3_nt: TGTGCCAGCAGCTTAGAGGACAAGAGCTACGAGCAGTACTTC

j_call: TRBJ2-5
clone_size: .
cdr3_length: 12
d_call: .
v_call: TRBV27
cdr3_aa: CASMGVLETQYF
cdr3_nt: TGTGCCAGCATGGGCGTGTTGGAGACCCAGTACTTC

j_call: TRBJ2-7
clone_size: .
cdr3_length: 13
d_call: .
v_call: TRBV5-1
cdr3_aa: CASSLDRPYEQYF
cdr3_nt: TGCGCCAGCAGCTTGGACAGGCCCTACGAGCAGTACTTC

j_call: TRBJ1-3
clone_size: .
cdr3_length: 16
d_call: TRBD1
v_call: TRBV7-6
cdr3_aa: CASSTNRGPSGNTIYF
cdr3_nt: TGTGCCAGCAGCACCAACAGGGGGCCCTCTGGAAACACCATATATTTT

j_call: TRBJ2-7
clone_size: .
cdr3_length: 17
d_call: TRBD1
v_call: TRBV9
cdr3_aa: CASSAGTGGSSFYEQYF
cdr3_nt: TGTGCCAGCAGCGCCGGGACAGGGGGCTCTTCTTTCTACGAGCAGTACTTC

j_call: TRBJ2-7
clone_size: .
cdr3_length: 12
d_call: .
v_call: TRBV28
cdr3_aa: CASSLSGYEQYF
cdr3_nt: TGTGCCAGCAGTTTATCGGGGTACGAGCAGTACTTC

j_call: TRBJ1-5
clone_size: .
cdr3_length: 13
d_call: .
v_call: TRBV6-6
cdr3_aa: CASRQGINQPQHF
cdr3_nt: TGTGCCAGCAGACAGGGAATCAATCAGCCCCAGCATTTT

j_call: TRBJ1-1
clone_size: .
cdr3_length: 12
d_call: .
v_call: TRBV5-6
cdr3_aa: CASSVQGTEAFF
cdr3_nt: TGTGCCAGCAGCGTTCAGGGTACTGAAGCTTTCTTT

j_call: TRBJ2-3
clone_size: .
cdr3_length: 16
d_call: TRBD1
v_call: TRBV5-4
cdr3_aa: CASSPGQGAFTDTQYF
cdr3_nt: TGTGCCAGCAGCCCGGGACAGGGGGCTTTCACAGATACGCAGTATTTT

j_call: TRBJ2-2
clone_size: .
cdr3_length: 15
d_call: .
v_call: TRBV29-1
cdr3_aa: CSVEAKLANTGELFF
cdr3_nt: TGCAGCGTTGAAGCCAAATTGGCTAACACCGGGGAGCTGTTTTTT

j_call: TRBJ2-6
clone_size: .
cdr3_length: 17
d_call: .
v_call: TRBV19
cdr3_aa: CASSPVGGLRGANVLTF
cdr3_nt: TGTGCCAGTAGTCCCGTCGGGGGACTGAGGGGGGCCAACGTCCTGACTTTC

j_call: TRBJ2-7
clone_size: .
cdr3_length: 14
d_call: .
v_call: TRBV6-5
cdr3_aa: CASSYSRAASEQYF
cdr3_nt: TGTGCCAGCAGTTACTCCAGGGCGGCTAGCGAGCAGTACTTC

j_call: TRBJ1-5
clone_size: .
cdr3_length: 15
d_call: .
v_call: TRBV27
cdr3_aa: CASRQGRDGNQPQHF
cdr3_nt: TGTGCCAGCAGACAGGGCAGGGATGGCAATCAGCCCCAGCATTTT

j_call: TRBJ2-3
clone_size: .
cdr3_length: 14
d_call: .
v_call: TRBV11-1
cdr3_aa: CASSLRRGTDTQYF
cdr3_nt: TGTGCCAGCAGCCTTCGGCGGGGAACAGATACGCAGTATTTT

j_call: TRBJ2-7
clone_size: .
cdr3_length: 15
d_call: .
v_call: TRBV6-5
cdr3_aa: CASSYRVDLGYEQYF
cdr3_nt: TGTGCCAGCAGTTACCGGGTCGATCTTGGCTACGAGCAGTACTTC

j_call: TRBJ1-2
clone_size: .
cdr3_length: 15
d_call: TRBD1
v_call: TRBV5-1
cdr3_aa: CASSFPTGGTYGYTF
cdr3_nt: TGCGCCAGCAGCTTCCCGACAGGGGGTACCTATGGCTACACCTTC

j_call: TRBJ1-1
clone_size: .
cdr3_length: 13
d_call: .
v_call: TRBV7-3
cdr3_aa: CASSLNEGGEAFF
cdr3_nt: TGTGCCAGCAGCTTAAACGAGGGGGGGGAAGCTTTCTTT

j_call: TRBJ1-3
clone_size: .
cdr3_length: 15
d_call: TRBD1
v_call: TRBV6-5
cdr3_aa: CASKITQGAGNTIYF
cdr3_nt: TGTGCCAGCAAAATAACACAGGGGGCTGGAAACACCATATATTTT

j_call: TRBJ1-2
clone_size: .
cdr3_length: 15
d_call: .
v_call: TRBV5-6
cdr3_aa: CASSITSGAAYGYTF
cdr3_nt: TGTGCCAGCAGCATAACTTCAGGGGCCGCCTATGGCTACACCTTC

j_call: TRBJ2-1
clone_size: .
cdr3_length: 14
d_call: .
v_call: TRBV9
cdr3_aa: CASRNRSPYNEQFF
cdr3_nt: TGTGCCAGCCGGAACAGGTCGCCCTACAATGAGCAGTTCTTC

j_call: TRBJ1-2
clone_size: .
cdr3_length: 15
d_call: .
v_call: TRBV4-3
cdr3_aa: CASSRDAGRNYGYTF
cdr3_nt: TGCGCCAGCAGCCGAGACGCGGGACGTAACTATGGCTACACCTTC

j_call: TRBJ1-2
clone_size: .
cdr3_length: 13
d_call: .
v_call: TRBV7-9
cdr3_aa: CASISDGDYGYAF
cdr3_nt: TGTGCCAGCATTTCGGACGGCGACTATGGCTACGCCTTC

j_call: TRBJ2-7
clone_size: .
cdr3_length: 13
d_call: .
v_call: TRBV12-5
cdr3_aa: CASGPGDSYEQYF
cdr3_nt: TGTGCTAGTGGGCCCGGGGACTCCTACGAGCAGTACTTC

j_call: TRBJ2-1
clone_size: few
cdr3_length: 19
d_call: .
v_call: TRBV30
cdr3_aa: CAWSYGGEHILQIYNEQFF
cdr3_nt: TGTGCCTGGAGTTATGGCGGGGAACACATACTACAAATATACAATGAGCAGTTCTTC

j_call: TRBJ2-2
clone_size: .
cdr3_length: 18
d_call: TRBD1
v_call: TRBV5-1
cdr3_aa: CASSLGWGTGPNTGELFF
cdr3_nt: TGCGCCAGCAGCTTAGGATGGGGGACAGGGCCGAACACCGGGGAGCTGTTTTTT

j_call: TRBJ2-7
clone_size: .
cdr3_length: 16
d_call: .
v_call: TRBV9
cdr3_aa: CASSISPDRASYEQYF
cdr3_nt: TGTGCCAGCAGCATCTCGCCGGACAGAGCTTCCTACGAGCAGTACTTC